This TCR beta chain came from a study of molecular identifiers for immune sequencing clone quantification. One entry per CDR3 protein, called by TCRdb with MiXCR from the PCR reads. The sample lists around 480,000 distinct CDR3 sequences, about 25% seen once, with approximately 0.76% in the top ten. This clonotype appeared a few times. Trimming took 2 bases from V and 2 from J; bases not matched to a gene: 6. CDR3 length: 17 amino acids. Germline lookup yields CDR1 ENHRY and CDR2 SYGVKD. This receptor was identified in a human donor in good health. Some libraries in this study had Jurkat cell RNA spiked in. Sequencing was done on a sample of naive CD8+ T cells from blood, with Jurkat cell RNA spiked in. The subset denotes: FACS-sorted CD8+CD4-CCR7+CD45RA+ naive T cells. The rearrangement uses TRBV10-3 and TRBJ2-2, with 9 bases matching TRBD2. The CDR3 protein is CAISEVLRGGNTGELFF. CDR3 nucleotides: TGTGCCATCAGTGAGGTTCTGCGGGGGGGCAACACCGGGGAGCTGTTTTTT.